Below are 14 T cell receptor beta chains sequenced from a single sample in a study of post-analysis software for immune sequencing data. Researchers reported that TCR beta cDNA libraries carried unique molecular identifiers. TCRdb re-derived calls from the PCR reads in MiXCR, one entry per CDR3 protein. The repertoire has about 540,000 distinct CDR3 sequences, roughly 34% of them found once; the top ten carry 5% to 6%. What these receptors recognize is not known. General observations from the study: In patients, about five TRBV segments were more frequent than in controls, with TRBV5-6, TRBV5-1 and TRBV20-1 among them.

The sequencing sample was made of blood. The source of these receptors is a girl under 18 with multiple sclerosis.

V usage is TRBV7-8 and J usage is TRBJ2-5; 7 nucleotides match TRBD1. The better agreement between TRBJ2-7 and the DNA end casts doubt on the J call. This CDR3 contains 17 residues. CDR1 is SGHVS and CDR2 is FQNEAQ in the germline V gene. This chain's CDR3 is CASSPRRGTALASEQYF. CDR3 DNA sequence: TGTGCCAGCAGCCCTCGAAGAGGGACAGCGCTTGCATCCGAGCAGTACTTC.

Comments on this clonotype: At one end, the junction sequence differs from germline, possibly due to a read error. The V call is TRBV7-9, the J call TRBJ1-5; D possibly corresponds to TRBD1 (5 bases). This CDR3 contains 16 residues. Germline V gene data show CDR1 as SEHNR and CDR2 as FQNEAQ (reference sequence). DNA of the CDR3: TGTGCCAGCAGCCCGTTGGGGGGTCTGGGCAATCAGCCCCACCATTTT. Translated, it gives CASSPLGGLGNQPHHF.

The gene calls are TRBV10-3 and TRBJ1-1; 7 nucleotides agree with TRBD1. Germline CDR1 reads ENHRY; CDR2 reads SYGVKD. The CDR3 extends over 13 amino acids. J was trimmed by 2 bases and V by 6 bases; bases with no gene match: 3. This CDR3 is CAIRGQTNTEAFF. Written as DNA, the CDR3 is TGTGCCATCAGGGGACAGACTAACACTGAAGCTTTCTTT.

DNA for the CDR3: TGTGCCAGCAGCAACGATGACAGGGGGATGGACGAGCAGTACTTC. This sequence encodes CASSNDDRGMDEQYF. The J gene is TRBJ2-7, the V gene TRBV6-5; 9 nucleotides align to TRBD1. The CDR3 consists of 15 residues. CDR1 is MNHEY and CDR2 is SVGAGI in the germline V gene. After removal of 6 bases from V and 5 bases from J, the junction contained 11 bases not matched to a gene.

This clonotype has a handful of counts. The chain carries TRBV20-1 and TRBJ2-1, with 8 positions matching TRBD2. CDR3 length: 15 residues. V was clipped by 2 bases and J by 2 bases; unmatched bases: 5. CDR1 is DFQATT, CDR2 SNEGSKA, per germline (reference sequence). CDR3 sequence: CSARRSGGAYNEQFF. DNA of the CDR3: TGCAGTGCTAGACGATCGGGAGGGGCCTACAATGAGCAGTTCTTC.

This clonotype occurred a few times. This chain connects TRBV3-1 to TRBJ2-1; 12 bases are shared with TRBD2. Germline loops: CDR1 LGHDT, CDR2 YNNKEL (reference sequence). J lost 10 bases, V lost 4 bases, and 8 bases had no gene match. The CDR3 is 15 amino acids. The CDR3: CASSPTSGGQGEQFF. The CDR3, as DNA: TGTGCCAGCAGCCCGACTAGCGGGGGCCAAGGGGAGCAGTTCTTC.

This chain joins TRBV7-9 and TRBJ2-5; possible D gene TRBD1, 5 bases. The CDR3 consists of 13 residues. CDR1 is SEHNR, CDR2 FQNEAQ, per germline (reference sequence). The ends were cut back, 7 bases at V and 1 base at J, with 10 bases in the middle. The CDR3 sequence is CASNQDSQETQYF. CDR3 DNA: TGTGCCAGCAACCAAGACAGCCAAGAGACCCAGTACTTC.

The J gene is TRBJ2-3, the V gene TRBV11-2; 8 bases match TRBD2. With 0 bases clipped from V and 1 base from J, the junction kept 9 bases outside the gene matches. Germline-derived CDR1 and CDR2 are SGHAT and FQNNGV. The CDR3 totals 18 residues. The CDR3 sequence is CASSLEGSGAGGTDTQYF. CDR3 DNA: TGTGCCAGCAGCTTAGAGGGGTCCGGAGCGGGGGGCACAGATACGCAGTATTTT.

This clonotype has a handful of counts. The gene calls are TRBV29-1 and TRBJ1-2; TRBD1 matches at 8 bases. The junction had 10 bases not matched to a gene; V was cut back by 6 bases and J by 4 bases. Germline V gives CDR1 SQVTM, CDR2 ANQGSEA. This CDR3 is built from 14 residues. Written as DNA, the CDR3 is TGCAGCGTGGGTGGGGCAGGGGGCCCCTATGGCTACACCTTC. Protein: CSVGGAGGPYGYTF. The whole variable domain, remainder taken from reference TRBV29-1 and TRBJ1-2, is SAVISQKPSRDICQRGTSLTIQCQVDSQVTMMFWYRQQPGQSLTLIATANQGSEATYESGFVIDKFPISRPNLTFSTLTVSNMSPEDSSIYLCSVGGAGGPYGYTFGSGTRLTVV.

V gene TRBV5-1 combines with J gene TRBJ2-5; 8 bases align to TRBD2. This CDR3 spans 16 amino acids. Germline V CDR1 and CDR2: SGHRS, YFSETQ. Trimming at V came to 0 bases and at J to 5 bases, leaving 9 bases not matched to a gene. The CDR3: CASSLGPAGELETQYF. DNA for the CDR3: TGCGCCAGCAGCTTGGGCCCAGCGGGGGAACTGGAGACCCAGTACTTC.

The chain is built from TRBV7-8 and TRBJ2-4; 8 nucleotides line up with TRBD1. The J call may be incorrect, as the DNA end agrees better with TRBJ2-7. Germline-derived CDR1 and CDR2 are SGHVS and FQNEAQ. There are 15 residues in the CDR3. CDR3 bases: TGTGCCAGCAGCTTAGTGAGGACAGGGTACTACGAGCAGTACTTC. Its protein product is CASSLVRTGYYEQYF.

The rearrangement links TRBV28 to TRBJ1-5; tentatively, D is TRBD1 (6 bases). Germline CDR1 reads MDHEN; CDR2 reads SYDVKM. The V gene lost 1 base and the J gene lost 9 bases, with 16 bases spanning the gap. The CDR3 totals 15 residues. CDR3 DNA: TGTGCCAGCAGTTTATACACAGGGTCCTCCGGGCCCCAGCATTTT. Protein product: CASSLYTGSSGPQHF.

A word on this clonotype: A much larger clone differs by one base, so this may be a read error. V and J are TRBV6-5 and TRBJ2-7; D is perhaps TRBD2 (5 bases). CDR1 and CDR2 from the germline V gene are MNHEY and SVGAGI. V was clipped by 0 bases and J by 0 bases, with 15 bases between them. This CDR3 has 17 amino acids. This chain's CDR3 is CASSYSKLEEVSYEQYV. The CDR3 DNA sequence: TGTGCCAGCAGTTACTCTAAATTGGAGGAGGTCTCCTACGAGCAGTACGTC.

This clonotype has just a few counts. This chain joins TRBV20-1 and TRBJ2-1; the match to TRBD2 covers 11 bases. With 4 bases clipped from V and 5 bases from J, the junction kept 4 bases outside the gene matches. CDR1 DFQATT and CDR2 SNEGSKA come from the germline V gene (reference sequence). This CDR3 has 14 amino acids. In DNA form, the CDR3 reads TGCAGTGCTATGTTGGGACTAGCGGACAATGAGCAGTTCTTC. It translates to CSAMLGLADNEQFF.